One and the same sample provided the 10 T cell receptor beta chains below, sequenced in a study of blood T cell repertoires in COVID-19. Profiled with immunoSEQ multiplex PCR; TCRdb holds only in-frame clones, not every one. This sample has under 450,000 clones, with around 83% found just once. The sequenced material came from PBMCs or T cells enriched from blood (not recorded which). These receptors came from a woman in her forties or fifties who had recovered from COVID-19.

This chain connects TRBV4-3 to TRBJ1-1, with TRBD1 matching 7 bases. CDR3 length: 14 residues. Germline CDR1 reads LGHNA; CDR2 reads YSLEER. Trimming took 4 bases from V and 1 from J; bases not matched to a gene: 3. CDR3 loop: CASSLGTENTEAFF. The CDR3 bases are TGCGCCAGCAGCCTCGGGACAGAGAACACTGAAGCTTTCTTT.

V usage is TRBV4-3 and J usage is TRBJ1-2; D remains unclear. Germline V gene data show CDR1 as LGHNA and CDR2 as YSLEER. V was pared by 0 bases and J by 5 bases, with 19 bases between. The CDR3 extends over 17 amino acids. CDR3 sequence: CASSQEFRAPGVYGYTF. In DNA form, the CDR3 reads TGCGCCAGCAGCCAAGAATTCCGAGCGCCGGGAGTTTATGGCTACACCTTC.

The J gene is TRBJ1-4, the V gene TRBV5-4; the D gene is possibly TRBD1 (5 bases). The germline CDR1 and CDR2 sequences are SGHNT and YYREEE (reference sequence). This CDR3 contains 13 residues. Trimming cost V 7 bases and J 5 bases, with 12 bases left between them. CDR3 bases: TGTGCCAGCGGGGGGGGTGTGAATGAAAAACTGTTTTTT. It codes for CASGGGVNEKLFF.

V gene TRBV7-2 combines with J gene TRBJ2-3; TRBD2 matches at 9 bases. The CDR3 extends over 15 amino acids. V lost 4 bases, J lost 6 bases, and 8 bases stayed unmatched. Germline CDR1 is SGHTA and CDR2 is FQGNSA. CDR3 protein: CASSYPSGTTDTQYF. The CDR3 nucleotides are TGTGCCAGCAGCTACCCTAGCGGGACTACGGATACGCAGTATTTT.

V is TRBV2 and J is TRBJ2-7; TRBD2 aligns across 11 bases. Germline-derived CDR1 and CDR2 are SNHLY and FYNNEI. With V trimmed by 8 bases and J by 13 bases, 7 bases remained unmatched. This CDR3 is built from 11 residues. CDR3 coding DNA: TGTGCCAGCGGAGCGGGGACTAGCGGTTACTTC. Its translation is CASGAGTSGYF.

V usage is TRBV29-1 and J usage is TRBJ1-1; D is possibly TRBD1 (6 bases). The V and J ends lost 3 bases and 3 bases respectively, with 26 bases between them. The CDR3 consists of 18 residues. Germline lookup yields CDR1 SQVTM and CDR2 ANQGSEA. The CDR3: CSVDPYRQADRQYTEAFF. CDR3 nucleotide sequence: TGCAGCGTTGACCCGTACCGACAGGCAGACCGTCAGTACACTGAAGCTTTCTTT.

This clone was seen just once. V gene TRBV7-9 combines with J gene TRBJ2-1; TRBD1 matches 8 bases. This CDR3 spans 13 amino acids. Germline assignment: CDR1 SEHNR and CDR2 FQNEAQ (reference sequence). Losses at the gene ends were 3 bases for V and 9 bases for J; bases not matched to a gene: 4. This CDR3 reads CASSLPGTGEQFF. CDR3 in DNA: TGTGCCAGCAGCTTGCCAGGGACAGGTGAGCAGTTCTTC.

The CDR3 sequence: CASSSRTGGYGYTF. The CDR3 nucleotides read TGTGCCAGCAGCAGCCGGACAGGGGGATATGGCTACACCTTC. The chain combines TRBV7-6 with TRBJ1-2; TRBD1 agrees at 10 bases. Per the germline V gene, CDR1 is SGHVS and CDR2 is FNYEAQ. This CDR3 contains 14 residues. J lost 5 bases, V lost 5 bases, and 5 bases had no gene match.

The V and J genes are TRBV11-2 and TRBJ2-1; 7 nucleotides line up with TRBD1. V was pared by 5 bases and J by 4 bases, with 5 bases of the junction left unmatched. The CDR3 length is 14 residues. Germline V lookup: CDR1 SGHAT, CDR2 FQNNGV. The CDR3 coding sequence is TGTGCCAGCAGCCCTGGACAGGTATACAATGAGCAGTTCTTC. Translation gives CASSPGQVYNEQFF.

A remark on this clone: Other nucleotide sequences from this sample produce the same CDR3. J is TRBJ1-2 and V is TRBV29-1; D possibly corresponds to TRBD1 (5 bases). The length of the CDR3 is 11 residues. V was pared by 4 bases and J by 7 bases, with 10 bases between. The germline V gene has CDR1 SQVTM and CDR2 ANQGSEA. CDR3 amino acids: CSVAGGGGYTF. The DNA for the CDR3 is TGCAGCGTTGCCGGGGGTGGTGGCTACACCTTC.